This T cell receptor (beta chain) was identified during a study of T cell changes during pregnancy in multiple sclerosis (dated by TCRdb to the late 2010s). Study-level background: The study examined how the T cell repertoire changed over the course of pregnancy in women with multiple sclerosis.

The germline V gene sets CDR1 to SGHRS and CDR2 to YFSETQ. V and J are truncated by 3 bases and 5 bases respectively, leaving an intervening sequence of 17 bases. The CDR3 runs 15 residues from the cysteine to the phenylalanine. Just the 45-base CDR3 DNA is kept, in frame starting at base 1. The library was built by means of the immunoSEQ multiplex PCR assay. Sourced from immuneACCESS, this table was stored by TCRdb with only in-frame sequences that have V and J called. A share of the clones is absent; for the studies checked, an unresolved V gene accounts for under half, and the remainder has no known explanation. The sample contains around 95,000 clones, over 80% of them found a single time. In total, the top ten clones hold around 1.8% of the sample. This clone came up a few times. The antigen this receptor binds is unknown. Per-nucleotide qualities are absent, and no much larger clonotype sits a single base away.

Rearrangement joined TRBV5-1 to TRBJ1-1; a confident D gene designation cannot be given. The source was peripheral blood, collected after pregnancy. This sequence originates from a female donor with multiple sclerosis, enrolled in a pregnancy study. The sequenced DNA is TGCGCCAGCAGCTACTCCATGGGCTCTTTGACTGAAGCTTTCTTT. Its product reads: CASSYSMGSLTEAFF. With all but the CDR3 taken from the reference TRBV5-1 and TRBJ1-1 genes, the full variable domain is: KAGVTQTPRYLIKTRGQQVTLSCSPISGHRSVSWYQQTPGQGLQFLFEYFSETQRNKGNFPGRFSGRQFSNSRSEMNVSTLELGDSALYLCASSYSMGSLTEAFFGQGTRLTVV.